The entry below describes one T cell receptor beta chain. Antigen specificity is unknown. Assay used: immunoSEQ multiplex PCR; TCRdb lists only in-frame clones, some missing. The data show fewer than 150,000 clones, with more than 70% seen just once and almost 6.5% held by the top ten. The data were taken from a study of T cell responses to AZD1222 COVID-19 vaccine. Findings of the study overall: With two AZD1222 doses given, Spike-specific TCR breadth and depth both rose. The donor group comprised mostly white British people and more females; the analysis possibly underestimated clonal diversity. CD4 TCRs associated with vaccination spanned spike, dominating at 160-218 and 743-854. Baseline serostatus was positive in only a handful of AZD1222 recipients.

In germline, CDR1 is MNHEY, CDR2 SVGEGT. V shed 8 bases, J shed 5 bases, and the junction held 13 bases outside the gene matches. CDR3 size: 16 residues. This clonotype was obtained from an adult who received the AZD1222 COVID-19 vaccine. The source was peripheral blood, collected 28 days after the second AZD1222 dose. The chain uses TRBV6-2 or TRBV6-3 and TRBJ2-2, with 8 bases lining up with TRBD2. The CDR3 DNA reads TGTGCCAGCGGTTTGGCAGCGGGGGTAGGAACCGGGGAGCTGTTTTTT. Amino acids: CASGLAAGVGTGELFF.